These 4 T cell receptor beta chains were all obtained from the same sample, sequenced in a study of blood T cell repertoires in COVID-19. The method was immunoSEQ multiplex PCR; TCRdb's version includes in-frame clones alone and lacks a portion of them. Here the sample spans about 130,000 clones, more than 75% being singletons. The sample was PBMCs or T cells enriched from blood (not recorded which). The receptors derive from a woman aged 45 to 65 who had recovered from COVID-19.

This chain links TRBV10-3 with TRBJ2-5; D is ambiguous. Germline V gives CDR1 ENHRY, CDR2 SYGVKD. The V and J ends lost 2 bases and 1 base respectively, with 8 bases between them. The CDR3 has 14 amino acids. The CDR3 here is CAISEAGSQETQYF. Here the CDR3 DNA reads TGTGCCATCAGTGAGGCAGGATCCCAAGAGACCCAGTACTTC.

This clone has just one count. The chain couples TRBV10-3 to TRBJ1-2; D may be TRBD1 (5 bases). Trimming took off 8 bases at V and 8 bases at J, with 18 bases between the two ends. Germline V gives CDR1 ENHRY, CDR2 SYGVKD. This CDR3 is built from 13 residues. The CDR3 spells CAIAASGGGGYTF. The CDR3 coding sequence is TGTGCCATCGCGGCAAGTGGGGGAGGGGGCTACACCTTC.

The genes are TRBV28 and TRBJ2-3; 10 bases align to TRBD1. Unmatched junction bases numbered 8, after V lost 8 bases and J lost 3 bases. The length of the CDR3 is 15 residues. The germline CDR1 and CDR2 sequences are MDHEN and SYDVKM. DNA for the CDR3: TGTGCCAGCCTCGGGACAGGGGATCTTACAGATACGCAGTATTTT. It yields the protein CASLGTGDLTDTQYF.

The CDR3 bases are TGTGCCAGCAGCCGACAGCGCTATGGCTACACCTTC. Protein: CASSRQRYGYTF. V usage is TRBV28 and J usage is TRBJ1-2; D may be TRBD1 (5 bases). V lost 6 bases and J lost 4, with 9 bases in between. Germline V gives CDR1 MDHEN, CDR2 SYDVKM. The CDR3 consists of 12 residues.